The rows below give T cell receptor beta chains drawn from one sample of a study of radiation and T cells in renal cell carcinoma. Only in-frame clones appear in the TCRdb table, and some are missing; sequencing was by immunoSEQ multiplex PCR. The table includes tens of thousands of clones, around four fifths detected once. Sequenced material: blood, taken from a patient whose treatment included radiotherapy and nephrectomy. Receptor source: a man aged 50 to 59 with renal cell carcinoma. Each CDR3 is given with its conserved first and last residue. D genes are given only for firm matches. Clone size appears in some rows only: once, few, many, or a class for an expanded clone.

>TRBJ1-1|-|TRBV7-9|-
CASRKTTAMSPEAFF
TGTGCCAGCAGGAAGACCACGGCGATGAGCCCTGAAGCTTTCTTT
>TRBJ1-1|-|TRBV4-2|once
CASSQETRKNTEAFF
TGTGCCAGCAGCCAAGAGACAAGGAAGAACACTGAAGCTTTCTTT
>TRBJ2-1|-|TRBV9|-
CASSASPGGKWLSNEQFF
TGTGCCAGCAGCGCATCACCAGGGGGGAAGTGGTTGAGCAATGAGCAGTTCTTC
>TRBJ2-5|TRBD2|TRBV13|-
CASSFRREIQETQYF
TGTGCCAGCAGCTTCCGGCGGGAGATCCAAGAGACCCAGTACTTC
>TRBJ1-2|TRBD1|TRBV7-2|-
CASSTTGVGYTF
TGTGCCAGCAGCACGACAGGGGTTGGCTACACCTTC
>TRBJ2-3|TRBD2|TRBV29-1|-
CSVSGRNTDTQYF
TGCAGCGTAAGCGGGAGGAACACAGATACGCAGTATTTT
>TRBJ1-5|-|TRBV27|-
CAPMWREGNQPQHF
TGTGCTCCAATGTGGAGGGAAGGGAATCAGCCCCAGCATTTT
>TRBJ1-2|TRBD1|TRBV7-2|-
CASSSHQTGSYGYTF
TGTGCCAGCAGCTCTCATCAGACAGGGTCTTATGGCTACACCTTC
>TRBJ2-5|-|TRBV6-5|-
CASSYSIVLQETQYF
TGTGCCAGCAGTTACTCGATAGTCCTACAAGAGACCCAGTACTTC
>TRBJ2-1|-|TRBV12-5|-
CASAPTSRENEQFF
TGTGCTAGTGCCCCGACGTCAAGGGAGAATGAGCAGTTCTTC
>TRBJ2-1|TRBD2|TRBV18|-
CASSRSGVHNEQFF
TGTGCCAGCTCACGTAGCGGGGTCCACAATGAGCAGTTCTTC
>TRBJ2-7|-|TRBV5-1|-
CASTPTTPSYEQYF
TGCGCCAGCACCCCGACAACACCTTCCTACGAGCAGTACTTC
>TRBJ2-7|TRBD1|TRBV6-5|-
CASRPTMTGINEQYF
TGTGCCAGCAGGCCCACCATGACAGGGATTAACGAGCAGTACTTC
>TRBJ2-1|-|TRBV5-1|once
CASSLDNEQFF
TGCGCCAGCAGCTTGGACAATGAGCAGTTCTTC
>TRBJ1-1|TRBD1|TRBV29-1|few
CSVVIRGRNTEAFF
TGCAGCGTTGTAATTAGGGGGCGCAACACTGAAGCTTTCTTT
>TRBJ2-2|-|TRBV5-1|once
CASSLRVNTGELFF
TGCGCCAGCAGCTTGAGGGTGAACACCGGGGAGCTGTTTTTT
>TRBJ1-1|-|TRBV7-3|-
CASSLTSGGTEAFF
TGTGCCAGCAGCTTAACGTCCGGGGGCACTGAAGCTTTCTTT
>TRBJ2-7|-|TRBV7-8|-
CASSLVPGRTVYEQYF
TGTGCCAGCAGCTTAGTCCCAGGTAGGACAGTCTACGAGCAGTACTTC
>TRBJ2-3|-|TRBV11-3|-
CASSQYPSTDTQYF
TGTGCCAGCAGCCAATACCCCAGCACAGATACGCAGTATTTT
>TRBJ2-1|TRBD2|TRBV18|few
CASSPGLAGSNEQFF
TGTGCCAGCTCACCAGGACTAGCGGGAAGCAATGAGCAGTTCTTC
>TRBJ2-7|TRBD1|TRBV5-1|-
CASSDPGGGYEQYF
TGCGCCAGCAGTGATCCAGGGGGTGGCTACGAGCAGTACTTC
>TRBJ1-2|TRBD1|TRBV6-5|-
CASSYGQGVVYGYTF
TGTGCCAGCAGTTACGGACAGGGTGTAGTCTATGGCTACACCTTC
>TRBJ2-4|-|TRBV5-1|-
CASSPIVAKNIQYF
TGCGCCAGCAGCCCCATTGTAGCCAAAAACATTCAGTACTTC
>TRBJ2-4|-|TRBV21-1|-
CASSWGLPLSNIQYF
TGTGCCAGCAGCTGGGGGCTTCCACTCTCAAACATTCAGTACTTC
>TRBJ1-6|-|TRBV19|-
CASIGRPLSPLHF
TGTGCCAGTATCGGGAGACCCCTTTCACCCCTCCACTTT
>TRBJ2-7|TRBD1|TRBV6-6|-
CASSYSGETGWFEQYF
TGTGCCAGCAGTTACAGTGGTGAGACAGGGTGGTTCGAGCAGTACTTC
>TRBJ1-2|-|TRBV30|-
CAWEGADNYGYTF
TGTGCCTGGGAAGGGGCTGATAACTATGGCTACACCTTC
>TRBJ2-7|TRBD2|TRBV9|-
CASGTGGLAGTYEQYF
TGTGCCAGCGGGACAGGGGGACTAGCGGGAACCTACGAGCAGTACTTC
>TRBJ2-3|-|TRBV6-6|-
CASSYLDPLFAQYF
TGTGCCAGCAGTTACCTCGACCCCTTATTTGCGCAGTATTTT
>TRBJ1-5|-|TRBV28|-
CASSLWGNSNQPQHF
TGTGCCAGCAGTTTATGGGGTAATAGCAATCAGCCCCAGCATTTT
>TRBJ2-1|TRBD2|TRBV4-2|-
CASSQDLGLAGLYNEQFF
TGTGCCAGCAGCCAAGATTTAGGTCTAGCGGGGCTTTACAATGAGCAGTTCTTC
>TRBJ2-3|-|TRBV6-5|-
CASRSSGVPDTQYF
TGTGCCAGCAGAAGTTCGGGGGTTCCAGATACGCAGTATTTT
>TRBJ2-5|-|TRBV20-1|-
CSARDDGILYF
TGCAGTGCTAGAGATGATGGGATCCTGTACTTC
>TRBJ1-6|-|TRBV7-2|-
CASSFGYSPLHF
TGTGCCAGCAGCTTCGGGTATTCACCCCTCCACTTT
>TRBJ2-6|TRBD1|TRBV2|-
CATSTGPNSGANVLTF
TGTGCCACCTCGACAGGGCCAAACTCTGGGGCCAACGTCCTGACTTTC
>TRBJ1-1|-|TRBV9|-
CASSVDQGNANTEAFF
TGTGCCAGCAGCGTAGACCAGGGAAATGCAAACACTGAAGCTTTCTTT
>TRBJ2-7|-|TRBV6-1|-
CASSARPTETKGYEQYF
TGTGCCAGCAGTGCAAGACCAACAGAGACCAAGGGTTACGAGCAGTACTTC
>TRBJ1-1|-|TRBV6-5|-
CASSYRGRNTEAFF
TGTGCCAGCAGTTACAGGGGCCGGAACACTGAAGCTTTCTTT
>TRBJ2-3|TRBD1|TRBV4-1|-
CASSRTGDDTDTQYF
TGCGCCAGCAGCCGGACAGGGGATGACACAGATACGCAGTATTTT
>TRBJ2-3|-|TRBV2|-
CASSTTSTDTQYF
TGTGCCAGCAGTACAACTAGCACAGATACGCAGTATTTT